Below are 3 T cell receptor beta chains sequenced from a single sample in a study of beta chain features in type 1 diabetes. Overall study results and limits: Among all four CD4+ subsets, Type 1 diabetes patients had TCRB CDR3s that were moderately but significantly shorter.

Of the isolated RNA, all was reverse transcribed, and so the sequenced material was expressed TCRB transcripts. Using immunoSEQ multiplex PCR, the repertoire was profiled, and TCRdb retains in-frame clones only, with some absent. The sample comprises hundreds of thousands of clones, 10% to 15% of which are singletons, and 0.0085% to 0.012% rests with the top ten. No antigens are known for them. Sequencing used naive CD4+ T cells from blood. The receptors here all came from a woman aged 18-35 years with type 1 diabetes.

This clone was counted a few times. Additional DNA sequences in this sample encode the identical CDR3. J is TRBJ2-7 and V is TRBV14; D may be TRBD1 (6 bases). Germline values: CDR1 SGHDN, CDR2 FVKESK. The V and J ends lost 4 bases and 4 bases respectively, with 8 bases between them. This CDR3 is built from 12 residues. The CDR3 DNA follows: TGTGCCAGCAGCCCAACAGGGTACGAGCAGTACTTC. Residues: CASSPTGYEQYF.

This clone was counted only a few times. The V gene is TRBV6-5, the J gene TRBJ1-2; D is undetermined. The V end lost 4 bases, the J end lost 4 bases, and 13 bases lay between the germline ends. The V gene's germline CDR1 is MNHEY and CDR2 SVGAGI. This CDR3 has 14 residues. The CDR3 nucleotides read TGTGCCAGCAGTTCCGAGGTGGAGGGCTATGGCTACACCTTC. Its translation: CASSSEVEGYGYTF.

This clone was counted between two and nine times. The CDR3 loop is CASSTEIWAEAFF. CDR3 in DNA: TGTGCCAGTAGTACGGAGATCTGGGCTGAAGCTTTCTTT. The chain carries TRBV19 and TRBJ1-1, with D unresolved. Trimming removed 4 bases from V and 6 bases from J, with 12 bases in between. This CDR3 comprises 13 residues. Germline V gene data show CDR1 as LNHDA and CDR2 as SQIVND (reference sequence). The full variable domain, rest sourced from reference TRBV19 and TRBJ1-1, is DGGITQSPKYLFRKEGQNVTLSCEQNLNHDAMYWYRQDPGQGLRLIYYSQIVNDFQKGDIAEGYSVSREKKESFPLTVTSAQKNPTAFYLCASSTEIWAEAFFGQGTRLTVV.